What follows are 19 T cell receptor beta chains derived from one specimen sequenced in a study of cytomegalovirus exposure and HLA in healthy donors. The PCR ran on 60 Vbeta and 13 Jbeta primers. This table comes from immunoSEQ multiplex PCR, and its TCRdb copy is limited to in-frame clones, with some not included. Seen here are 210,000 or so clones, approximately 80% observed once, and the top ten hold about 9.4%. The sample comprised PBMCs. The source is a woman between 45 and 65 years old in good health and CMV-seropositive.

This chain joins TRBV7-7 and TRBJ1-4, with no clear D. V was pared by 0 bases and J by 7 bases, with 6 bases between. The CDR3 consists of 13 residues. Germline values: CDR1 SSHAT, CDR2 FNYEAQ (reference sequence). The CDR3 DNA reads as TGTGCCAGCAGCTTAGCGCACTCTGAAAAACTGTTTTTT. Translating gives CASSLAHSEKLFF.

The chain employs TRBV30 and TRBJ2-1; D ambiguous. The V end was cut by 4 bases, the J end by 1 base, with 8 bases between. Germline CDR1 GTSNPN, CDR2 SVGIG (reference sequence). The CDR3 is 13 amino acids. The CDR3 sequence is CAWNLGSYNEQFF. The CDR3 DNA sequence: TGTGCCTGGAATCTCGGGTCCTACAATGAGCAGTTCTTC.

The CDR3 DNA is TGTGCCAGCTTAGGGGTCAATGAGCAGTTCTTC. Its protein is CASLGVNEQFF. The chain has TRBV7-8 and TRBJ2-1; D possibly corresponds to TRBD1 (5 bases). In germline, CDR1 is SGHVS, CDR2 FQNEAQ. There are 11 residues in the CDR3. V was trimmed by 8 bases and J by 6 bases, leaving 8 bases between them. The complete variable domain, with remaining parts taken from reference TRBV7-8 and TRBJ2-1, reads GAGVSQSPRYKVAKRGQDVALRCDPISGHVSLFWYQQALGQGPEFLTYFQNEAQLDKSGLPSDRFFAERPEGSVSTLKIQRTQQEDSAVYLCASLGVNEQFFGPGTRLTVL.

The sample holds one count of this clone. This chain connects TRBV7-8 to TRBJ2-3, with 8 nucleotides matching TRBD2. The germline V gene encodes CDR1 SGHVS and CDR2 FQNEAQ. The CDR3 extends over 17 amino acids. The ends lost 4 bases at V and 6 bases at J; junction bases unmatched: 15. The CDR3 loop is CASSSLSRGGPGDTQYF. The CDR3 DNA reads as TGTGCCAGCAGCTCACTTAGTCGCGGGGGGCCTGGGGATACGCAGTATTTT.

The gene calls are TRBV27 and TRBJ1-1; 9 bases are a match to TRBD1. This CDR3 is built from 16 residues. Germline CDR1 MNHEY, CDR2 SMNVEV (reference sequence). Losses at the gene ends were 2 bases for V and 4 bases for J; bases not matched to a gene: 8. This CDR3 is CASSLGTGFGRTEAFF. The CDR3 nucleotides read TGTGCCAGCAGTTTAGGGACAGGGTTTGGGCGCACTGAAGCTTTCTTT.

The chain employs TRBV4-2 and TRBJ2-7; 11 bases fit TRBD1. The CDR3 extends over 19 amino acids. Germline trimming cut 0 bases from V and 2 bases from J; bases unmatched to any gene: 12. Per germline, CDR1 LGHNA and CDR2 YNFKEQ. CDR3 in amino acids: CASSQDYRDRGIPTYEQYF. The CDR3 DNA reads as TGTGCCAGCAGCCAAGACTACCGGGACAGGGGGATTCCCACCTACGAGCAGTACTTC.

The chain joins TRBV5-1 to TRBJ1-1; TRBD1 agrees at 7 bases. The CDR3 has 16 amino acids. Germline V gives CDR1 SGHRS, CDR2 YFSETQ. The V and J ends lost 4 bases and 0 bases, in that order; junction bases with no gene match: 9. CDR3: CASSARDRDMNTEAFF. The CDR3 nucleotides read TGCGCCAGCAGCGCCCGGGACAGAGACATGAACACTGAAGCTTTCTTT.

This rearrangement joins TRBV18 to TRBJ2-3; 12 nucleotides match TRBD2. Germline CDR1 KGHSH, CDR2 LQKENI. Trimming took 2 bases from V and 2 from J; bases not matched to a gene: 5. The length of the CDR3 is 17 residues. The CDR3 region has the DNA TGTGCCAGCTCACCAAGGCTAGCGGGGGGGCTCACAGATACGCAGTATTTT. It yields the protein CASSPRLAGGLTDTQYF.

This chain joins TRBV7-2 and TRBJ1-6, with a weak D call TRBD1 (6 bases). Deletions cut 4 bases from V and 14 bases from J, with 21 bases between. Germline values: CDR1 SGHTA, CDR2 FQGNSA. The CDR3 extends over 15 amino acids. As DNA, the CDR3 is TGTGCCAGCAGCTCCGCCGGGACAACTCTCTCCACCCTCCACTTT. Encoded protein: CASSSAGTTLSTLHF.

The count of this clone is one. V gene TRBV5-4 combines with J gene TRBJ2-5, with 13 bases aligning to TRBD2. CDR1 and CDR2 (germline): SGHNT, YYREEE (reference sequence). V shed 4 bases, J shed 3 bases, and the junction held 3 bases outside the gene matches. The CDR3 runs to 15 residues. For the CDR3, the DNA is TGTGCCAGCAGCGGGACTAGCGGGGCCGAAGAGACCCAGTACTTC. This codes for CASSGTSGAEETQYF.

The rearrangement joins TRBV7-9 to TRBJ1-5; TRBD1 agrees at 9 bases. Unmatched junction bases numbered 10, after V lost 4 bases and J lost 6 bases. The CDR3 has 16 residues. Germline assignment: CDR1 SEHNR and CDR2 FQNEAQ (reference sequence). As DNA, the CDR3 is TGTGCCAGCAGCTCAAGGCCGGGACAGGGACCTCAGCCCCAGCATTTT. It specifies CASSSRPGQGPQPQHF.

The CDR3 sequence: CASSLGTVRNQPQHF. The CDR3 coding sequence is TGTGCCAGCAGTTTGGGGACAGTCCGTAATCAGCCCCAGCATTTT. The gene calls are TRBV6-6 and TRBJ1-5; 7 bases agree with TRBD1. Germline CDR1 MNHNY, CDR2 SVGAGI (reference sequence). This CDR3 comprises 15 residues. Trimming took 4 bases from V and 4 from J; bases not matched to a gene: 7.

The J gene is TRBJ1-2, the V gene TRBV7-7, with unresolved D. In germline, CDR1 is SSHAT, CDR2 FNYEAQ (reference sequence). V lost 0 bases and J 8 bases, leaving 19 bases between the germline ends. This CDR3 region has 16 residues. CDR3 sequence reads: CASSLAGEGTIGGYTF. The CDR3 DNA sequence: TGTGCCAGCAGCTTAGCCGGGGAGGGAACTATTGGAGGCTACACCTTC. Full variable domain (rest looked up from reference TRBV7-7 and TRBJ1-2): GAGVSQSPRYKVTKRGQDVTLRCDPISSHATLYWYQQALGQGPEFLTYFNYEAQPDKSGLPSDRFSAERPEGSISTLTIQRTEQRDSAMYRCASSLAGEGTIGGYTFGSGTRLTVV.

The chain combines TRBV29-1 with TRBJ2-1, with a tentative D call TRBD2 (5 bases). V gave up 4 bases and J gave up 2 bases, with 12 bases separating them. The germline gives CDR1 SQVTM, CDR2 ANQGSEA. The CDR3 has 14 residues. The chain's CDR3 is CSVGRTEPYNEQFF. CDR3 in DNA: TGCAGCGTTGGGAGGACGGAGCCCTACAATGAGCAGTTCTTC.

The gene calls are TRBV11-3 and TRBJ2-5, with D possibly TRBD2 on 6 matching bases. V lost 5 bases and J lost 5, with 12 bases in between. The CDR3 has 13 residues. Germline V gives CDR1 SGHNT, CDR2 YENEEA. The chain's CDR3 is CASSLGGLETQYF. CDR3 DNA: TGTGCCAGCAGCCTGGGGGGTTTGGAGACCCAGTACTTC.

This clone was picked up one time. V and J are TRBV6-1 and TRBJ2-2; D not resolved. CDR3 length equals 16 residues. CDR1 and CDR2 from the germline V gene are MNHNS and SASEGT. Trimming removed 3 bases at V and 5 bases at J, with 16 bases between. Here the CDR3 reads CASSDVRSTRTGELFF. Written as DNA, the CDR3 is TGTGCCAGCAGTGATGTTAGGTCTACCAGGACCGGGGAGCTGTTTTTT.

The CDR3 is CAWSPGGVTEAFF. The CDR3 region has the DNA TGTGCCTGGAGTCCAGGGGGAGTTACTGAAGCTTTCTTT. The chain couples TRBV30 to TRBJ1-1, with TRBD1 matching over 7 bases. V was clipped by 2 bases and J by 5 bases; unmatched bases: 5. The CDR3 runs to 13 residues. The germline V gene has CDR1 GTSNPN and CDR2 SVGIG (reference sequence).

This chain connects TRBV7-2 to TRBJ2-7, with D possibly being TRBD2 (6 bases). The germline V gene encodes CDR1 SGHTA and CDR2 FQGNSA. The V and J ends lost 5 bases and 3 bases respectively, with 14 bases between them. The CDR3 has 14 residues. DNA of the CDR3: TGTGCCAGCAGCACCAATCCGGGACTCTACGAGCAGTACTTC. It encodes CASSTNPGLYEQYF. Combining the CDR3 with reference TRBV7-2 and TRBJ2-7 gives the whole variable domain GAGVSQSPSNKVTEKGKDVELRCDPISGHTALYWYRQSLGQGLEFLIYFQGNSAPDKSGLPSDRFSAERTGGSVSTLTIQRTQQEDSAVYLCASSTNPGLYEQYFGPGTRLTVT.

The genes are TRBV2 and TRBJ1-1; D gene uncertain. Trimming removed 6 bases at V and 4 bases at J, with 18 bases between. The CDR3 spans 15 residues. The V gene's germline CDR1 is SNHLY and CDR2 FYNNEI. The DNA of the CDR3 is TGTGCCAGCAGCCTCTTCCCTCCTGGAGGCACTGAAGCTTTCTTT. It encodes CASSLFPPGGTEAFF. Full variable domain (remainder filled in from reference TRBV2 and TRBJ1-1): EPEVTQTPSHQVTQMGQEVILRCVPISNHLYFYWYRQILGQKVEFLVSFYNNEISEKSEIFDDQFSVERPDGSNFTLKIRSTKLEDSAMYFCASSLFPPGGTEAFFGQGTRLTVV.